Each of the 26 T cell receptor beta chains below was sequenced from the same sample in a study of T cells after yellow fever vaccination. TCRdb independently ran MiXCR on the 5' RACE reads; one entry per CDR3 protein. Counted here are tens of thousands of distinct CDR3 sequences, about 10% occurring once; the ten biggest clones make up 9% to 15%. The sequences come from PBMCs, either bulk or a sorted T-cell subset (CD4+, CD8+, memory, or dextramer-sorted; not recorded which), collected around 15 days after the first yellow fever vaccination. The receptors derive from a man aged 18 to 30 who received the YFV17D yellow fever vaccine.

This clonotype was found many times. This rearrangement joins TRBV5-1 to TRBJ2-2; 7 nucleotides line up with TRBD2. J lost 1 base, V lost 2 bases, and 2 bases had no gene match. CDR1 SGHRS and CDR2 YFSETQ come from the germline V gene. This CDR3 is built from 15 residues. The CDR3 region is CASSFSSGNTGELFF. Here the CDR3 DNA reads TGCGCCAGCAGCTTCTCTAGCGGGAACACCGGGGAGCTGTTTTTT.

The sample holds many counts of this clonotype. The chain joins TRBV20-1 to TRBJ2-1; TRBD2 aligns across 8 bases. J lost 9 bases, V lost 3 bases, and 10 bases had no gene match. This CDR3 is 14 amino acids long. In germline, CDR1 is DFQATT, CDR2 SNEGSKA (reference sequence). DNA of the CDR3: TGCAGTGCTAGTAGGGCTCTGACTAGCGTTGAGCAGTTCTTC. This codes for CSASRALTSVEQFF.

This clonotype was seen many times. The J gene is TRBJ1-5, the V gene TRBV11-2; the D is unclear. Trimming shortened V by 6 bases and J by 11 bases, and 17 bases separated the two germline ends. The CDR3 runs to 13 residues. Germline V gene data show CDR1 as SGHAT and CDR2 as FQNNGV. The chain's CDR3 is CASSVDKAGAQHF. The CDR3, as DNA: TGTGCCAGCAGTGTAGATAAGGCGGGAGCCCAGCATTTT.

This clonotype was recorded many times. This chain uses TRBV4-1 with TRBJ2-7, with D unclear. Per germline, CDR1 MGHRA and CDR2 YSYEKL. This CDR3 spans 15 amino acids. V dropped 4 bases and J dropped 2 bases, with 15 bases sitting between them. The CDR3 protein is CASSRSDGPTYEQYF. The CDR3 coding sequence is TGCGCCAGCAGCCGATCCGACGGACCAACCTACGAGCAGTACTTC.

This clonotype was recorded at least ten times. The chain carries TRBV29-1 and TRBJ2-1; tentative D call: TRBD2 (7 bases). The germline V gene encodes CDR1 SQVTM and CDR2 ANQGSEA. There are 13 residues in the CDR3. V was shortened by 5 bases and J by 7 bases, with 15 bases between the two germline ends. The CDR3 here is CSVWGGHGNEQFF. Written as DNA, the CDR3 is TGCAGCGTTTGGGGGGGCCACGGGAATGAGCAGTTCTTC.

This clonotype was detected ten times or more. CDR3 amino acids: CASSQEGLAGTDTQYF. The CDR3 DNA is TGTGCCAGCAGCCAAGAGGGACTAGCGGGCACAGATACGCAGTATTTT. This sequence joins TRBV4-2 and TRBJ2-3; 11 bases map to TRBD2. V was pared by 0 bases and J by 1 base, with 0 bases of the junction left unmatched. The CDR3 extends over 16 amino acids. Germline V gene data show CDR1 as LGHNA and CDR2 as YNFKEQ.

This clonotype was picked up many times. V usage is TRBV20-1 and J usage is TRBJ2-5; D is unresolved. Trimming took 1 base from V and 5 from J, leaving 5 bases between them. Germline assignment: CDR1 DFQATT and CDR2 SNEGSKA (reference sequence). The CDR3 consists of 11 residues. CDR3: CSARGPETQYF. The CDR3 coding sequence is TGCAGTGCTAGAGGTCCGGAGACCCAGTACTTC.

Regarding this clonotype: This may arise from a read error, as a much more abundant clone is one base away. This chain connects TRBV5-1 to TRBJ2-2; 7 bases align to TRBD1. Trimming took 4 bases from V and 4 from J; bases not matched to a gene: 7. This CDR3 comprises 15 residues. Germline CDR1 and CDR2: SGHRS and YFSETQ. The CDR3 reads CASSDRTGLTGELFF. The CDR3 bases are TGCGCCAGCAGCGATCGGACAGGCCTCACCGGGGAGCTGTTTTTT.

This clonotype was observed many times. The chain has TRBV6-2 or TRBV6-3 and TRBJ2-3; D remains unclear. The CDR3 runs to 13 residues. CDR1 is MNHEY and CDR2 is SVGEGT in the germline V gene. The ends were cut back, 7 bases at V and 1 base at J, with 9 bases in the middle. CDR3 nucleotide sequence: TGTGCCAGCAAAGGGAAGGGCACAGATACGCAGTATTTT. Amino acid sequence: CASKGKGTDTQYF.

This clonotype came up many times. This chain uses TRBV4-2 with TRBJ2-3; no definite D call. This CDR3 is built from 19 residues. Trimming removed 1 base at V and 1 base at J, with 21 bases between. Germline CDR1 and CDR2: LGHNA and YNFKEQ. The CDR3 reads CASSQGLAQAAPGTDTQYF. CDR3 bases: TGTGCCAGCAGCCAAGGATTGGCCCAGGCAGCCCCTGGCACAGATACGCAGTATTTT.

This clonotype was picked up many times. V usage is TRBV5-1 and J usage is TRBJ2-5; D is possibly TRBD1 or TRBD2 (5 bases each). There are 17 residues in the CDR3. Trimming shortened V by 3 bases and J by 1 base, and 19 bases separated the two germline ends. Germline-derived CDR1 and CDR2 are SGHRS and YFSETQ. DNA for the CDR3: TGCGCCAGCAGCTCCCTCCCTCCGGGACGCAGCCAAGAGACCCAGTACTTC. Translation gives CASSSLPPGRSQETQYF.

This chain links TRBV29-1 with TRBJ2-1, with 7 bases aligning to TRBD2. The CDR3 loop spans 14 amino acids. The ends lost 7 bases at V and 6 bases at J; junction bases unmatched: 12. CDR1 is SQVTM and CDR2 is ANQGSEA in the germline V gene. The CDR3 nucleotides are TGCAGCGCCCCACTAGCGTGGGGAGGCAATGAGCAGTTCTTC. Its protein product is CSAPLAWGGNEQFF.

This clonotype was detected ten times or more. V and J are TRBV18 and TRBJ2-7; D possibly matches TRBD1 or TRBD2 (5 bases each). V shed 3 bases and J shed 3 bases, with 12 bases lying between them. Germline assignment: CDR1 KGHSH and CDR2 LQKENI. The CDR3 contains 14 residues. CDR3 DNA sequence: TGTGCCAGCTCACCTCGCAGGGAGAACTACGAGCAGTACTTC. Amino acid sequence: CASSPRRENYEQYF.

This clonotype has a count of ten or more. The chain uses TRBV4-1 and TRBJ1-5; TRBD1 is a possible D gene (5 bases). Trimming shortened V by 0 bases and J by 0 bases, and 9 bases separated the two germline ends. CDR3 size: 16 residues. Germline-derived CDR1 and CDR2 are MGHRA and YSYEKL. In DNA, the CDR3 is TGCGCCAGCAGCCAAGACGACAGACATAGCAATCAGCCCCAGCATTTT. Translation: CASSQDDRHSNQPQHF.

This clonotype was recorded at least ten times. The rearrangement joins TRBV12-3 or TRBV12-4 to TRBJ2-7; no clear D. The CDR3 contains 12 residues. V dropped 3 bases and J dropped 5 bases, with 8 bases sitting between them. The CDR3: CASSFIGNEQYF. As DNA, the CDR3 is TGTGCCAGCAGTTTCATTGGTAACGAGCAGTACTTC.

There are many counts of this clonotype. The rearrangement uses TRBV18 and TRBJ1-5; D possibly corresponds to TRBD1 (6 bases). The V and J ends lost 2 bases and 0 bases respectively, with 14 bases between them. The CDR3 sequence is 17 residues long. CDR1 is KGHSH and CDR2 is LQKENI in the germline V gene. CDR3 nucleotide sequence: TGTGCCAGCTCACCAGAGGCGACAGGTAGTAGCAATCAGCCCCAGCATTTT. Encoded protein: CASSPEATGSSNQPQHF.

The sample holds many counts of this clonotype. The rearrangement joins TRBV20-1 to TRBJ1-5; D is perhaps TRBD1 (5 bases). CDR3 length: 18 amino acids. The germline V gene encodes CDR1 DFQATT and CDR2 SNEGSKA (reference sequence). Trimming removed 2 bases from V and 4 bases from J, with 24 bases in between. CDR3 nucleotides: TGCAGTGCTAGAAAACTCCTCCGGGGGAGGAAGGTTAATCAGCCCCAGCATTTT. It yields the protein CSARKLLRGRKVNQPQHF.

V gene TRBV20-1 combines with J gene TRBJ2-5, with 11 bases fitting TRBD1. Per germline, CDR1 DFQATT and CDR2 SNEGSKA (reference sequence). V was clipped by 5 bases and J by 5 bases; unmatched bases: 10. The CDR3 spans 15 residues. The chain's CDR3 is CSALTGTGGTETQYF. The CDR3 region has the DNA TGCAGTGCTTTGACGGGGACAGGGGGTACGGAGACCCAGTACTTC.

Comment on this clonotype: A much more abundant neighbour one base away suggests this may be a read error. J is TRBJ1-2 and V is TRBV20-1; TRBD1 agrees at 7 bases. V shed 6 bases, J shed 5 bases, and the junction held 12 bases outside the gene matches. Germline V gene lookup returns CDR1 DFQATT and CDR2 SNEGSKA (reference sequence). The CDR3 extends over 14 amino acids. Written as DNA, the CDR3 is TGCAGTGCACCGGGACAGAAGAAACTTTATGGCTACACCTTC. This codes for CSAPGQKKLYGYTF.

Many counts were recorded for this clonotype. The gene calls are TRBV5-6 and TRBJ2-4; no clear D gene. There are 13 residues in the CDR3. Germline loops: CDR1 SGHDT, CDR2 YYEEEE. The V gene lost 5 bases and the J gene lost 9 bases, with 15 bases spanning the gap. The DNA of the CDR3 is TGTGCCAGCAGTTCCCGCTGGGTCAGCATTCAGTACTTC. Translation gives CASSSRWVSIQYF.

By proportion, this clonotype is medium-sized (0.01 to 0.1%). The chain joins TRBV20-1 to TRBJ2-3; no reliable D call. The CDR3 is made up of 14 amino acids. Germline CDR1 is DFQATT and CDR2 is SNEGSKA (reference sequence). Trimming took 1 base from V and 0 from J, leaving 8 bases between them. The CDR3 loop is CSARGLASTDTQYF. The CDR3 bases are TGCAGTGCTAGAGGACTTGCGAGCACAGATACGCAGTATTTT.

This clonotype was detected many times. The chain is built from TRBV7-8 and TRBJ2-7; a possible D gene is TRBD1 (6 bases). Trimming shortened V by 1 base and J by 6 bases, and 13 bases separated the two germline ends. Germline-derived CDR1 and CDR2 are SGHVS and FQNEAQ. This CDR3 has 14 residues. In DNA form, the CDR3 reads TGTGCCAGCAGCTTAGTTCTACAGGGCCGCGAGCAGTACTTC. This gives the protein CASSLVLQGREQYF.

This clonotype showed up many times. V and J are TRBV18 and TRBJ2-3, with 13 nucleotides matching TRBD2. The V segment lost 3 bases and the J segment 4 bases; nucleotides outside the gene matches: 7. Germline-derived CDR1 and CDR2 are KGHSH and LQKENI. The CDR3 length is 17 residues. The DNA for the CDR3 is TGTGCCAGCTCACCGGGACTAGCGGGGACCCACCCAGATACGCAGTATTTT. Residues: CASSPGLAGTHPDTQYF.

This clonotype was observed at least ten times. The chain's CDR3 is CASSLLPGGYEQYF. CDR3 nucleotide sequence: TGTGCCAGCAGTTTACTTCCAGGGGGCTACGAGCAGTACTTC. This chain uses TRBV12-3 or TRBV12-4 with TRBJ2-7; 7 nucleotides line up with TRBD1. V lost 2 bases, J lost 3 bases, and 4 bases stayed unmatched. The CDR3 consists of 14 residues.

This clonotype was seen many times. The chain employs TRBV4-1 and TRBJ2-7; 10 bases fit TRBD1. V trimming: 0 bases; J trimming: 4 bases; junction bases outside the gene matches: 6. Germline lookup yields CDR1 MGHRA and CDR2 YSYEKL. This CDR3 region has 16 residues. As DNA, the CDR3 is TGCGCCAGCAGCCAAGATTCCGGGACAGGGGCTTACGAGCAGTACTTC. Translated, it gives CASSQDSGTGAYEQYF.

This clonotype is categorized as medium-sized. This chain's CDR3 is CASSPTGPQTYYGYTF. CDR3 bases: TGTGCCAGCAGTCCAACCGGGCCTCAGACCTACTATGGCTACACCTTC. The rearrangement joins TRBV12-3 or TRBV12-4 to TRBJ1-2; D gene unclear. Trimming took off 5 bases at V and 3 bases at J, with 19 bases between the two ends. The CDR3 extends over 16 amino acids.